The 26 T cell receptor beta chains in this list originate from one sample, sequenced in a study of blood T cell repertoires in COVID-19. Data came from immunoSEQ multiplex PCR; TCRdb stores just in-frame clones and leaves some out. Of 70,000 or so clones listed, 75% to 90% are singletons. The sample was peripheral blood. The receptors shown here come from an elderly woman with active COVID-19.

V gene TRBV19 combines with J gene TRBJ2-7; tentative D call: TRBD1 (7 bases). The CDR3 consists of 15 residues. Between the trimmed V and J ends, which lost 4 bases and 0 bases, there was a span of 13 bases. Germline lookup yields CDR1 LNHDA and CDR2 SQIVND (reference sequence). CDR3 bases: TGTGCCAGTAGTACGCGGGACAGCCCCTCCTACGAGCAGTACTTC. This sequence encodes CASSTRDSPSYEQYF.

The genes are TRBV5-6 and TRBJ1-6; D gene unclear. Trimming took off 1 base at V and 5 bases at J, with 13 bases between the two ends. The CDR3 has 16 amino acids. In germline, CDR1 is SGHDT, CDR2 YYEEEE. CDR3 protein: CASSLFEGRNNSPLHF. The CDR3 bases are TGTGCCAGCAGCTTGTTTGAGGGCAGAAATAATTCACCCCTCCACTTT.

The chain carries TRBV18 and TRBJ2-2; the match to TRBD2 covers 7 bases. The CDR3 runs 17 residues. With 2 bases clipped from V and 0 bases from J, the junction kept 6 bases outside the gene matches. In germline, CDR1 is KGHSH, CDR2 LQKENI. CDR3 in DNA: TGTGCCAGCTCACCATCACTAGCGAGGGCGAACACCGGGGAGCTGTTTTTT. Its translation is CASSPSLARANTGELFF.

The gene calls are TRBV7-9 and TRBJ1-2; TRBD1 agrees at 7 bases. The length of the CDR3 is 17 residues. The germline V gene encodes CDR1 SEHNR and CDR2 FQNEAQ (reference sequence). Germline trimming cut 5 bases from V and 4 bases from J; bases unmatched to any gene: 16. The chain's CDR3 is CASSPLTDRTDFYGYTF. CDR3 bases: TGTGCCAGCAGCCCCTTAACGGACAGGACCGACTTCTATGGCTACACCTTC.

The table lists this clone with a few counts. The chain links TRBV7-2 to TRBJ2-1, with D maybe TRBD2 (6 bases). Germline V gene data show CDR1 as SGHTA and CDR2 as FQGNSA. The CDR3 runs to 13 residues. With 5 bases removed from V and 4 bases from J, the gap between germline ends came to 9 bases. This CDR3 reads CASSPTSYNEQFF. The DNA of the CDR3 is TGTGCCAGCAGCCCGACTAGTTACAATGAGCAGTTCTTC.

The CDR3 nucleotides are TGTGCCAGTAAATTGGGCAGGGTGGATGCCGGGGAGCTGTTTTTT. Its translation: CASKLGRVDAGELFF. The V gene is TRBV19, the J gene TRBJ2-2, with a weak D call TRBD1 (5 bases). Trimming removed 7 bases from V and 6 bases from J, with 18 bases in between. Germline V gene lookup returns CDR1 LNHDA and CDR2 SQIVND (reference sequence). CDR3 length: 15 residues.

The chain carries TRBV5-4 and TRBJ1-1; D gene uncertain. Germline values: CDR1 SGHNT, CDR2 YYREEE (reference sequence). Between the trimmed V and J ends, which lost 8 bases and 6 bases, there was a span of 20 bases. The CDR3 contains 14 residues. Written as DNA, the CDR3 is TGTGCCAGTAAGGGAGGGTTATCGGTGGCTGAAGCTTTCTTT. Its translation: CASKGGLSVAEAFF.

The V call is TRBV6-5, the J call TRBJ1-1; the match to TRBD1 covers 8 bases. Germline trimming cut 6 bases from V and 6 bases from J; bases unmatched to any gene: 9. Germline V gives CDR1 MNHEY, CDR2 SVGAGI. CDR3 length: 14 residues. CDR3 protein: CASRDRQGRAEAFF. CDR3 DNA: TGTGCCAGCAGGGATAGACAGGGGAGGGCTGAAGCTTTCTTT.

J is TRBJ2-1 and V is TRBV5-4; D ambiguous. V gave up 5 bases and J gave up 0 bases, with 12 bases separating them. The CDR3 runs to 15 residues. CDR1 and CDR2 from the germline V gene are SGHNT and YYREEE (reference sequence). CDR3 in DNA: TGTGCCAGCAGACAGACGGCCAGCTCCTACAATGAGCAGTTCTTC. It specifies CASRQTASSYNEQFF.

The count of this clone is one. V and J are TRBV29-1 and TRBJ1-4, with D perhaps TRBD1 (5 bases). With 7 bases removed from V and 3 bases from J, the gap between germline ends came to 9 bases. Germline-derived CDR1 and CDR2 are SQVTM and ANQGSEA. The CDR3 has 12 residues. CDR3: CSGGGANEKLFF. CDR3 DNA: TGCAGCGGGGGGGGAGCTAATGAAAAACTGTTTTTT.

This clone was counted only a few times. The gene calls are TRBV12-3 or TRBV12-4 and TRBJ1-2, with no clear D. The CDR3 loop spans 11 amino acids. Trimming stripped 6 bases from V and 4 bases from J, with 6 bases between. In nucleotides, the CDR3 is TGTGCCAGCAGACAAACCTATGGCTACACCTTC. Translated: CASRQTYGYTF.

The chain uses TRBV6-6 and TRBJ2-1; TRBD2 matches at 10 bases. Per germline, CDR1 MNHNY and CDR2 SVGAGI (reference sequence). The ends lost 7 bases at V and 2 bases at J; junction bases unmatched: 2. The CDR3 spans 14 residues. The DNA for the CDR3 is TGTGCCAGCACGCTAGCGGGAGCCTACAATGAGCAGTTCTTC. Amino acid sequence: CASTLAGAYNEQFF.

The chain links TRBV30 to TRBJ1-2, with 7 bases matching TRBD1. Germline CDR1 GTSNPN, CDR2 SVGIG (reference sequence). The V and J ends lost 8 bases and 4 bases, in that order; junction bases with no gene match: 16. The CDR3 runs 15 residues. CDR3 coding DNA: TGTGCCCGCAGTAGGGTGGACAGGCTCTCCTATGGCTACACCTTC. This translates into CARSRVDRLSYGYTF.

The rearrangement links TRBV23-1 to TRBJ2-7; D might be TRBD1 (6 bases). TRBV23-1 is recorded as an ORF, its role being uncertain. V was shortened by 3 bases and J by 2 bases, with 14 bases between the two germline ends. The CDR3 extends over 15 amino acids. CDR3 sequence reads: CASSQGDTLPYEQYF. The CDR3 region has the DNA TGCGCCAGCAGTCAGGGGGACACCCTGCCCTACGAGCAGTACTTC.

This clone was seen just once. The J gene is TRBJ1-4, the V gene TRBV18; D is unclear. The V gene's germline CDR1 is KGHSH and CDR2 LQKENI. Trimming removed 4 bases from V and 10 bases from J, with 13 bases in between. This CDR3 has 13 amino acids. CDR3 loop: CASSQQREGKLFF. The CDR3 nucleotides read TGTGCCAGCTCACAACAGAGGGAAGGAAAACTGTTTTTT. The whole variable domain, remainder taken from reference TRBV18 and TRBJ1-4, is NAGVMQNPRHLVRRRGQEARLRCSPMKGHSHVYWYRQLPEEGLKFMVYLQKENIIDESGMPKERFSAEFPKEGPSILRIQQVVRGDSAAYFCASSQQREGKLFFGSGTQLSVL.

This clone has a single count. The chain couples TRBV9 to TRBJ2-1; 8 bases fit TRBD1. Unmatched junction bases numbered 18, after V lost 3 bases and J lost 4 bases. Germline V gives CDR1 SGDLS, CDR2 YYNGEE. The length of the CDR3 is 19 residues. CDR3 region: CASSATQNKGQGRYNEQFF. The CDR3 DNA sequence: TGTGCCAGCAGCGCCACACAAAACAAAGGACAGGGTCGGTACAATGAGCAGTTCTTC.

V usage is TRBV28 and J usage is TRBJ2-5; 7 nucleotides agree with TRBD1. Germline values: CDR1 MDHEN, CDR2 SYDVKM. Trimming cost V 6 bases and J 2 bases; bases outside gene matches: 6. The CDR3 runs to 14 residues. CDR3: CASSPRDRQETQYF. The CDR3 DNA reads TGTGCCAGCAGCCCCCGGGACAGACAAGAGACCCAGTACTTC.

CDR3 nucleotides: TGTGCCAGTAGTATAGATTGGACACCCGCCAAAAACATTCAGTACTTC. It encodes CASSIDWTPAKNIQYF. The chain joins TRBV19 to TRBJ2-4; D is perhaps TRBD1 (5 bases). Germline values: CDR1 LNHDA, CDR2 SQIVND (reference sequence). Trimming removed 0 bases from V and 1 base from J, with 10 bases in between. This CDR3 has 16 amino acids.

This chain uses TRBV2 with TRBJ1-2; D not resolved. Germline CDR1 SNHLY, CDR2 FYNNEI. The ends were cut back, 3 bases at V and 4 bases at J, with 9 bases in the middle. The CDR3 extends over 13 amino acids. In nucleotides, the CDR3 is TGTGCCAGCAGTGAGTCGGCGGTCTATGGCTACACCTTC. Translating it yields CASSESAVYGYTF.

The V call is TRBV6-7, the J call TRBJ2-1; 14 bases fit TRBD2. TRBV6-7 is known as an ORF, though its function is uncertain. The CDR3 is made up of 17 amino acids. V shed 6 bases and J 1 base; nucleotides not matched to a gene: 5. The CDR3 loop is CASSLGLAGASYNEQFF. The CDR3 DNA reads TGTGCCAGCAGCCTGGGACTAGCGGGAGCGTCCTACAATGAGCAGTTCTTC.

Only a few counts were recorded for this clone. This chain links TRBV25-1 with TRBJ2-1, with 10 bases aligning to TRBD1. The germline CDR1 and CDR2 sequences are MGHDK and SYGVNS. CDR3 length: 18 residues. The ends lost 3 bases at V and 7 bases at J; junction bases unmatched: 15. The CDR3 nucleotides are TGTGCCAGCAGTGACAAAACAACCGGGACAGGGGTTTGGAATGAGCAGTTCTTC. Protein: CASSDKTTGTGVWNEQFF.

J is TRBJ2-5 and V is TRBV11-2, with no clear D. The ends were cut back, 1 base at V and 2 bases at J, with 11 bases in the middle. This CDR3 has 15 residues. The germline gives CDR1 SGHAT, CDR2 FQNNGV. CDR3 DNA: TGTGCCAGCAGCTTAGTCCCCTCACGGCAAGAGACCCAGTACTTC. Protein: CASSLVPSRQETQYF. The full variable domain, with the rest looked up from reference TRBV11-2 and TRBJ2-5, is EAGVAQSPRYKIIEKRQSVAFWCNPISGHATLYWYQQILGQGPKLLIQFQNNGVVDDSQLPKDRFSAERLKGVDSTLKIQPAKLEDSAVYLCASSLVPSRQETQYFGPGTRLLVL.

In the case of this clone: Additional DNA sequences in this sample encode the identical CDR3. The chain is built from TRBV7-2 and TRBJ2-1; no reliable D call. V lost 0 bases to trimming and J lost 0 bases, with 6 bases between them. The CDR3 contains 15 residues. Germline assignment: CDR1 SGHTA and CDR2 FQGNSA. CDR3 amino acids: CASSLASSSYNEQFF. The DNA of the CDR3 is TGTGCCAGCAGCTTAGCTTCGAGCTCCTACAATGAGCAGTTCTTC.

V and J are TRBV7-3 and TRBJ2-3; 7 nucleotides line up with TRBD2. The CDR3 runs 14 residues. Germline CDR1 is SGHTA and CDR2 is FQGTGA. With 5 bases clipped from V and 3 bases from J, the junction kept 5 bases outside the gene matches. CDR3 residues: CASSGGTTTDTQYF. The CDR3 coding sequence is TGTGCCAGCAGCGGGGGGACTACAACAGATACGCAGTATTTT.

The gene calls are TRBV5-1 and TRBJ2-5; D is undetermined. CDR3 length: 16 residues. The V and J ends lost 0 bases and 4 bases respectively, with 16 bases between them. Germline V lookup: CDR1 SGHRS, CDR2 YFSETQ. CDR3 sequence reads: CASSLAPEGGPETQYF. Written as DNA, the CDR3 is TGCGCCAGCAGCTTGGCTCCGGAAGGCGGTCCAGAGACCCAGTACTTC.

CDR3 sequence: CSVVRRASTDTQYF. The DNA for the CDR3 is TGCAGCGTCGTACGGAGGGCTAGCACAGATACGCAGTATTTT. This rearrangement joins TRBV29-1 to TRBJ2-3, with D perhaps TRBD2 (6 bases). The CDR3 extends over 14 amino acids. Germline CDR1 and CDR2: SQVTM and ANQGSEA. V was clipped by 6 bases and J by 0 bases, with 13 bases between them.